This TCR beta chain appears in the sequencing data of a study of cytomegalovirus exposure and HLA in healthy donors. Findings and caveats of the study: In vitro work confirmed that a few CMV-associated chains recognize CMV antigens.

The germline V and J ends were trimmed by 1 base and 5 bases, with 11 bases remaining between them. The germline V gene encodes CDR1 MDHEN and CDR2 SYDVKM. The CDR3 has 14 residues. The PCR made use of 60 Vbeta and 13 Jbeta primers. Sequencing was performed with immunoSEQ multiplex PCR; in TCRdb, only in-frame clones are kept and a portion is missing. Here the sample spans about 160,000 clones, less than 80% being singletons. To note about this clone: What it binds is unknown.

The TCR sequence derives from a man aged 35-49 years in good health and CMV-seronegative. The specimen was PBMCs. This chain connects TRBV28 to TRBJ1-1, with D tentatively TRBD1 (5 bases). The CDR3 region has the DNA TGTGCCAGCAGTTTATCCGGGGGAAGGACTGAAGCTTTCTTT. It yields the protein CASSLSGGRTEAFF.